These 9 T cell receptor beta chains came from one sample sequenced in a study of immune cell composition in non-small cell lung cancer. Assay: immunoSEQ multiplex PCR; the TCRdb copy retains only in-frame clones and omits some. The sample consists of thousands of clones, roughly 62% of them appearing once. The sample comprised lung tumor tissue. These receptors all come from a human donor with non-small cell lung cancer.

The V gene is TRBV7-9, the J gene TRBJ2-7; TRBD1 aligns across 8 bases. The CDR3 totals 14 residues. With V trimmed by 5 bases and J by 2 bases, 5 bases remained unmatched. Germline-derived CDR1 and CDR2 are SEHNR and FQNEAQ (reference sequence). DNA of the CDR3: TGTGCCAGCAGCCCGGACAGGGTCACCTACGAGCAGTACTTC. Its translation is CASSPDRVTYEQYF.

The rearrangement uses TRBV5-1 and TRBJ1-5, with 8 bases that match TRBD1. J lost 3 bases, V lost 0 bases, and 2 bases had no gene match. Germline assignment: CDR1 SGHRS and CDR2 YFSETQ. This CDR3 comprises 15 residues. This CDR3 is CASSLGTGLNQPQHF. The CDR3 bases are TGCGCCAGCAGCTTGGGGACAGGGCTCAATCAGCCCCAGCATTTT.

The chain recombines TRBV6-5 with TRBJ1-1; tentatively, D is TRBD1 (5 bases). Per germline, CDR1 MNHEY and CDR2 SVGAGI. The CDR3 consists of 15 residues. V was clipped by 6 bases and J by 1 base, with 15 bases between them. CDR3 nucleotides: TGTGCCAGCAGGCCTCGACAGCTGACGAACACTGAAGCTTTCTTT. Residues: CASRPRQLTNTEAFF.

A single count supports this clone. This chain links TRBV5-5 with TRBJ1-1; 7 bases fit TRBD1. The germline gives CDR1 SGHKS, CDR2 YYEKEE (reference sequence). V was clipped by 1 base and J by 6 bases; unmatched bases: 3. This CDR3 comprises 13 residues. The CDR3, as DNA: TGTGCCAGCAGCTTGACAGGGGTTTCTGAAGCTTTCTTT. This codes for CASSLTGVSEAFF.

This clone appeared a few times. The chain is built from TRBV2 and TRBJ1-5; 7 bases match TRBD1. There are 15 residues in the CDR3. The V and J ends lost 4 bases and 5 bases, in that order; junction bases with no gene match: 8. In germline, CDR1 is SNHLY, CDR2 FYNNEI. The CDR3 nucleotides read TGTGCCAGCAGTGTGTATGCAGGGGGTTATCAGCCCCAGCATTTT. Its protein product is CASSVYAGGYQPQHF.

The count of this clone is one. The CDR3 protein is CASSGGQSSGANVLTF. The CDR3 region has the DNA TGTGCCAGCAGCGGGGGACAGAGCTCTGGGGCCAACGTCCTGACTTTC. This rearrangement joins TRBV5-6 to TRBJ2-6; 7 bases are shared with TRBD1. CDR1 is SGHDT, CDR2 YYEEEE, per germline. V shed 4 bases and J 0 bases; nucleotides not matched to a gene: 4. CDR3 size: 16 residues.

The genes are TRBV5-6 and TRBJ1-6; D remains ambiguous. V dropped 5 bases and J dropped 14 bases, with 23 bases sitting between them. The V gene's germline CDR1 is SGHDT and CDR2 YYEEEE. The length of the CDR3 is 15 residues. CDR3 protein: CASRARGTEYHTLHF. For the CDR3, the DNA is TGTGCCAGCAGGGCACGCGGCACGGAGTACCACACCCTCCACTTT. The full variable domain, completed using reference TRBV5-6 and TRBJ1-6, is DAGVTQSPTHLIKTRGQQVTLRCSPKSGHDTVSWYQQALGQGPQFIFQYYEEEERQRGNFPDRFSGHQFPNYSSELNVNALLLGDSALYLCASRARGTEYHTLHFGNGTRLTVT.

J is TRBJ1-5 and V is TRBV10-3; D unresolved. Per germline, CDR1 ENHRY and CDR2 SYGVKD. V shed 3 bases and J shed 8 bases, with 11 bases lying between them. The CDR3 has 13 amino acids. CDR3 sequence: CAISDRPREPQHF. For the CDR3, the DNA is TGTGCCATCAGTGACCGCCCTCGGGAGCCCCAGCATTTT.

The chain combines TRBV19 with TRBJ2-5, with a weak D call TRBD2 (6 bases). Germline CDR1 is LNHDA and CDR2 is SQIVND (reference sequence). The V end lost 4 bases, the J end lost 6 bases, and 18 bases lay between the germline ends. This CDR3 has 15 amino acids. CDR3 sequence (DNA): TGTGCCAGTAGTACCTTTGCGGGGCTACTTCAGACCCAGTACTTC. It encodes CASSTFAGLLQTQYF.